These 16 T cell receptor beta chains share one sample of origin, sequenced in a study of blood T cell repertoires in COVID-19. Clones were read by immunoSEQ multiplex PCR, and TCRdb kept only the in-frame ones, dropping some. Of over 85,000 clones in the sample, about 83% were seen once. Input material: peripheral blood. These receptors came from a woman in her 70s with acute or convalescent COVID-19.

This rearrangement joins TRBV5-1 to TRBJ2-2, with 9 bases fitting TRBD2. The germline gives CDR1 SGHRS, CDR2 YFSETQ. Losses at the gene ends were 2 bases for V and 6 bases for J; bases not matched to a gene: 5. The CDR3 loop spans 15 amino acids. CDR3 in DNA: TGCGCCAGCAGCTTAGTTAGCGGGGGAGCCGGGGAGCTGTTTTTT. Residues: CASSLVSGGAGELFF.

This CDR3 reads CASSLDRSAFF. The CDR3, as DNA: TGTGCCAGCAGTTTGGACAGGAGTGCTTTCTTT. V gene TRBV28 combines with J gene TRBJ1-1; 7 bases align to TRBD1. Trimming removed 3 bases from V and 11 bases from J; junction bases left unmatched: 3. Germline values: CDR1 MDHEN, CDR2 SYDVKM. The CDR3 has 11 amino acids.

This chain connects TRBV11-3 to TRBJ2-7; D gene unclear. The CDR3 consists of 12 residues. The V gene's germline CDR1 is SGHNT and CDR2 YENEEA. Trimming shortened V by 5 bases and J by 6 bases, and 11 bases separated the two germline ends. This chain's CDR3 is CASSALSGEQYF. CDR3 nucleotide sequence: TGTGCCAGCAGCGCCCTTAGTGGCGAGCAGTACTTC.

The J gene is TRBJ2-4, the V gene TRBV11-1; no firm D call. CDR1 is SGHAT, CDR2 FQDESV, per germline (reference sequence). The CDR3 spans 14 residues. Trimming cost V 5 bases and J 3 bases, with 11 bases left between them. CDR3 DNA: TGTGCCAGCAGCCCTAGGTCCGGCAAAAACATTCAGTACTTC. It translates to CASSPRSGKNIQYF.

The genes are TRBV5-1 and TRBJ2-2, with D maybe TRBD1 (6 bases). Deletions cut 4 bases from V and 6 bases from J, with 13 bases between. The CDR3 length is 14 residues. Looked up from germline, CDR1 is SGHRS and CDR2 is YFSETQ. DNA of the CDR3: TGCGCCAGCAGCAATAGGGACACCGCCGGGGAGCTGTTTTTT. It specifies CASSNRDTAGELFF.

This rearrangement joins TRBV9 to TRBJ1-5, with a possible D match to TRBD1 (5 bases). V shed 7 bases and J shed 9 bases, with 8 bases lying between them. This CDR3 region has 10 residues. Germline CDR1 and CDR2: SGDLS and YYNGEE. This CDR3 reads CASLRGPQHF. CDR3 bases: TGTGCCAGCTTAAGGGGGCCCCAGCATTTT.

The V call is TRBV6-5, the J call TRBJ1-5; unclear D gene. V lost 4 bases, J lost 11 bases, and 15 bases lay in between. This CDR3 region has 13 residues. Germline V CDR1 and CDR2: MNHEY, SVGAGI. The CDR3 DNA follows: TGTGCCAGCAGTTTAGGGAGGGAAGCGTCCCAGCATTTT. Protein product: CASSLGREASQHF.

CDR3 nucleotide sequence: TGTGCCTGGAAAATCGGGACAACTGCTGAAGCTTTCTTT. Translation: CAWKIGTTAEAFF. The genes are TRBV30 and TRBJ1-1; a weak D match, TRBD1 (6 bases). The V end lost 4 bases, the J end lost 6 bases, and 15 bases lay between the germline ends. This CDR3 is built from 13 residues. Germline V gene sequence: CDR1 GTSNPN, CDR2 SVGIG (reference sequence).

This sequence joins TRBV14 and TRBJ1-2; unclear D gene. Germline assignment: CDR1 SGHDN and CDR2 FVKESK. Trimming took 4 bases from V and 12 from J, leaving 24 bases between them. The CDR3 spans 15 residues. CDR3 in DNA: TGTGCCAGCAGCCCCGCCGGAGGAGGGCTTCTTGTCGACACCTTC. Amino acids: CASSPAGGGLLVDTF.

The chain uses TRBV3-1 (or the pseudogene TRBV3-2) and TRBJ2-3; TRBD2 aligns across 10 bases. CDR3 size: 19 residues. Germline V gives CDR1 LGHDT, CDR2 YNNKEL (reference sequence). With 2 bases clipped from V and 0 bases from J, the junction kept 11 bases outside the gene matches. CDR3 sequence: CASSQRTSGDIASTDTQYF. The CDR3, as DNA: TGTGCCAGCAGCCAACGGACTAGCGGAGACATAGCGAGCACAGATACGCAGTATTTT.

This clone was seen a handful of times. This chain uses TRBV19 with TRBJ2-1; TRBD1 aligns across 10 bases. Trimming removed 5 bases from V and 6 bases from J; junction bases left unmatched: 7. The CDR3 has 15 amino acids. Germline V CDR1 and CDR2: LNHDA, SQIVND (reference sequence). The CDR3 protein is CASSVRGQGPNEQFF. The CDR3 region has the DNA TGTGCCAGTAGTGTCCGGGGACAGGGGCCCAATGAGCAGTTCTTC.

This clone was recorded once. The CDR3 loop reads CASRVTSGGPSEQFF. The CDR3, as DNA: TGTGCCAGCAGAGTCACTAGCGGGGGCCCTAGTGAGCAGTTCTTC. The J gene is TRBJ2-1, the V gene TRBV2, with 11 bases lining up with TRBD2. The CDR3 contains 15 residues. V was clipped by 6 bases and J by 9 bases; unmatched bases: 10. CDR1 SNHLY and CDR2 FYNNEI come from the germline V gene. Full variable domain (remainder filled in from reference TRBV2 and TRBJ2-1): EPEVTQTPSHQVTQMGQEVILRCVPISNHLYFYWYRQILGQKVEFLVSFYNNEISEKSEIFDDQFSVERPDGSNFTLKIRSTKLEDSAMYFCASRVTSGGPSEQFFGPGTRLTVL.

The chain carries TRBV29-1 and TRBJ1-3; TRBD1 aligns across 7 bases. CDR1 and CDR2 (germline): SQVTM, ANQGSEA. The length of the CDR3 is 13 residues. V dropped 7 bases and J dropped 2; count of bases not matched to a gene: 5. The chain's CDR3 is CSGSTGTGNTIYF. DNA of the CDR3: TGCAGCGGATCGACAGGGACTGGAAACACCATATATTTT.

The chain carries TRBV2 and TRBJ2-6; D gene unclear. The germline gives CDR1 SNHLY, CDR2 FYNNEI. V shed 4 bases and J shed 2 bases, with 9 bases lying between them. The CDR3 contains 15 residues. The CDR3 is CASSALFPGANVLTF. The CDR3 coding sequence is TGTGCCAGCAGTGCCCTTTTCCCTGGGGCCAACGTCCTGACTTTC.

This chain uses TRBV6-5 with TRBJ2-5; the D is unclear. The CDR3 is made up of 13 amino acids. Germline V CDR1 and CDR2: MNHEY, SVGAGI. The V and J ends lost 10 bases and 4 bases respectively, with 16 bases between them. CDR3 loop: CATVSYAGETQYF. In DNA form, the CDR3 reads TGTGCCACCGTTAGTTACGCCGGAGAGACCCAGTACTTC.

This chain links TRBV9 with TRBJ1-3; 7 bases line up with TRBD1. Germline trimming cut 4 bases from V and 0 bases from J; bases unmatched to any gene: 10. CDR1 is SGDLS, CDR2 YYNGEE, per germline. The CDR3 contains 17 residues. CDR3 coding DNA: TGTGCCAGCAGCCCAAGGACAGGACTGAACTCTGGAAACACCATATATTTT. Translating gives CASSPRTGLNSGNTIYF.